This passage covers 21 T cell receptor beta chains from one sample sequenced in a study of early stage breast cancer tumors. Sequencing was performed with immunoSEQ multiplex PCR; in TCRdb, only in-frame clones are kept and a portion is missing. The sample lists tens of thousands of clones; just under 80% were seen once. Input material: blood. These receptors were taken from a person in their forties with breast cancer.

The chain uses TRBV5-1 and TRBJ1-2; the D is unclear. The CDR3 has 11 amino acids. The ends were cut back, 7 bases at V and 2 bases at J, with 6 bases in the middle. From germline, CDR1 is SGHRS and CDR2 YFSETQ. Here the CDR3 reads CASGTNYGYTF. The CDR3 nucleotides read TGCGCCAGCGGCACGAACTATGGCTACACCTTC. Full variable domain (outside the CDR3, taken from reference TRBV5-1 and TRBJ1-2): KAGVTQTPRYLIKTRGQQVTLSCSPISGHRSVSWYQQTPGQGLQFLFEYFSETQRNKGNFPGRFSGRQFSNSRSEMNVSTLELGDSALYLCASGTNYGYTFGSGTRLTVV.

This rearrangement joins TRBV7-3 to TRBJ2-7; D is unresolved. Deletions cut 5 bases from V and 0 bases from J, with 8 bases between. Germline loops: CDR1 SGHTA, CDR2 FQGTGA. The CDR3 totals 13 residues. The CDR3 DNA sequence: TGTGCCAGCAGCCCGTCCAACTCCTACGAGCAGTACTTC. It yields the protein CASSPSNSYEQYF.

Here the CDR3 DNA reads TGTGCCAGCAGTCCGTACGGTAGGAGCTCCTACAATGAGCAGTTCTTC. Encoded protein: CASSPYGRSSYNEQFF. This chain connects TRBV27 to TRBJ2-1; unclear D gene. The germline V gene encodes CDR1 MNHEY and CDR2 SMNVEV (reference sequence). The CDR3 is 16 amino acids. V shed 5 bases and J shed 0 bases, with 14 bases lying between them.

This rearrangement joins TRBV5-1 to TRBJ2-5, with 7 bases lining up with TRBD1. The CDR3 is made up of 14 amino acids. V trimming: 0 bases; J trimming: 3 bases; junction bases outside the gene matches: 2. Germline CDR1 SGHRS, CDR2 YFSETQ. The CDR3 spells CASSLVGQEETQYF. Written as DNA, the CDR3 is TGCGCCAGCAGCTTGGTTGGACAGGAAGAGACCCAGTACTTC.

CDR3: CASSLLAYTGELFF. CDR3 in DNA: TGTGCCAGCAGCCTTCTAGCGTACACCGGGGAGCTGTTTTTT. The V and J genes are TRBV5-8 and TRBJ2-2; possible D gene TRBD2, 6 bases. V shed 4 bases and J shed 3 bases, with 10 bases lying between them. CDR3 length: 14 amino acids. Per the germline V gene, CDR1 is SGHTS and CDR2 is YDEGEE. Using reference TRBV5-8 and TRBJ2-2 for the parts outside the CDR3, the full variable domain is EAGVTQSPTHLIKTRGQQATLRCSPISGHTSVYWYQQALGLGLQFLLWYDEGEERNRGNFPPRFSGRQFPNYSSELNVNALELEDSALYLCASSLLAYTGELFFGEGSRLTVL.

The V call is TRBV19, the J call TRBJ2-7; 9 bases are shared with TRBD2. Germline CDR1 reads LNHDA; CDR2 reads SQIVND (reference sequence). This CDR3 has 13 residues. Unmatched junction bases numbered 3, after V lost 5 bases and J lost 4 bases. DNA of the CDR3: TGTGCCAGTAGTGATAGCGGGAGTTACGAGCAGTACTTC. It specifies CASSDSGSYEQYF.

This clone was found once. This chain links TRBV2 with TRBJ2-5; TRBD2 is a possible D gene (5 bases). CDR1 is SNHLY, CDR2 FYNNEI, per germline. The CDR3 consists of 13 residues. With 10 bases removed from V and 1 base from J, the gap between germline ends came to 13 bases. In DNA, the CDR3 is TGTGCCACCACTCAGGAGGTCCAAGAGACCCAGTACTTC. Its translation: CATTQEVQETQYF.

The rearrangement joins TRBV6-6 to TRBJ2-1; 9 positions match TRBD2. This CDR3 is 15 amino acids long. V was pared by 2 bases and J by 4 bases, with 3 bases of the junction left unmatched. Germline CDR1 is MNHNY and CDR2 is SVGAGI (reference sequence). The CDR3, as DNA: TGTGCCAGCAGTTACGCGCGGGAGGGTTACAATGAGCAGTTCTTC. It yields the protein CASSYAREGYNEQFF.

This clone was seen a few times. This chain connects TRBV30 to TRBJ1-2, with D tentatively TRBD1 (5 bases). The V end lost 3 bases, the J end lost 2 bases, and 13 bases lay between the germline ends. Germline V gene data show CDR1 as GTSNPN and CDR2 as SVGIG (reference sequence). The CDR3 loop spans 14 amino acids. CDR3 amino acids: CAWRPAGPNYGYTF. The CDR3 region has the DNA TGTGCCTGGAGGCCAGCAGGGCCAAACTATGGCTACACCTTC.

This clone was recorded only once. The rearrangement links TRBV18 to TRBJ2-3; 9 positions match TRBD1. This CDR3 contains 16 residues. Per the germline V gene, CDR1 is KGHSH and CDR2 is LQKENI. The ends lost 0 bases at V and 5 bases at J; junction bases unmatched: 6. The CDR3 loop reads CASSPPGTGFVDTQYF. The CDR3 coding sequence is TGTGCCAGCTCACCACCCGGGACAGGGTTTGTAGATACGCAGTATTTT.

Only a few counts were recorded for this clone. This chain uses TRBV4-1 with TRBJ1-4, with TRBD1 identical over 10 bases. Germline V CDR1 and CDR2: MGHRA, YSYEKL. The CDR3 has 15 amino acids. With 4 bases clipped from V and 9 bases from J, the junction kept 8 bases outside the gene matches. The CDR3 spells CASSPRTGGTKKLFF. Written as DNA, the CDR3 is TGCGCCAGCAGCCCAAGGACAGGGGGTACGAAAAAACTGTTTTTT.

As regards this clone: Within the sample, other DNA sequences also encode this same CDR3. The gene calls are TRBV6-4 and TRBJ2-6; D call uncertain. Germline loops: CDR1 MRHNA, CDR2 SNTAGT. The V end lost 3 bases, the J end lost 1 base, and 4 bases lay between the germline ends. The CDR3 spans 14 residues. The CDR3 is CASSEGSGANVLTF. In nucleotides, the CDR3 is TGTGCCAGCAGTGAAGGGTCTGGGGCCAACGTCCTGACTTTC.

The DNA for the CDR3 is TGTGCCAGCAGCACGCGGTGGGGGGGTACCACTGAAGCTTTCTTT. Translation gives CASSTRWGGTTEAFF. This sequence joins TRBV21-1 and TRBJ1-1. TRBV21-1 is a pseudogene. The CDR3 has 15 amino acids.

This clone was seen once. The CDR3 DNA is TGCAGCGCAACCGGGTCCAGCTCCTACAATGAGCAGTTCTTC. Translated: CSATGSSSYNEQFF. The rearrangement joins TRBV29-1 to TRBJ2-1, with D uncertain. V was cut by 7 bases and J by 0 bases, with 13 bases left in between. Germline CDR1 reads SQVTM; CDR2 reads ANQGSEA. This CDR3 is 14 amino acids long.

The V call is TRBV12-5, the J call TRBJ1-1, with no clear D. V lost 6 bases and J 0 bases, leaving 14 bases between the germline ends. The CDR3 totals 15 residues. Germline-derived CDR1 and CDR2 are LGHNT and FRNRAP. The CDR3 DNA is TGTGCTAGTGGCACGACGCCACCCATGAACACTGAAGCTTTCTTT. Its protein product is CASGTTPPMNTEAFF.

The rearrangement links TRBV11-2 to TRBJ1-4; no clear D. The CDR3 has 15 residues. The germline gives CDR1 SGHAT, CDR2 FQNNGV. V dropped 5 bases and J dropped 7 bases, with 17 bases sitting between them. The CDR3 nucleotides read TGTGCCAGCAGCAGAAAACCGCGGCCGGGTGAAAAACTGTTTTTT. It is translated as CASSRKPRPGEKLFF. The variable domain in full, completed from reference TRBV11-2 and TRBJ1-4, reads EAGVAQSPRYKIIEKRQSVAFWCNPISGHATLYWYQQILGQGPKLLIQFQNNGVVDDSQLPKDRFSAERLKGVDSTLKIQPAKLEDSAVYLCASSRKPRPGEKLFFGSGTQLSVL.

The chain employs TRBV10-3 and TRBJ1-1; 9 nucleotides agree with TRBD1. The ends lost 3 bases at V and 1 base at J; junction bases unmatched: 12. The CDR3 covers 18 residues. Germline loops: CDR1 ENHRY, CDR2 SYGVKD. The CDR3 loop reads CAISDRGTGRRANTEAFF. In DNA, the CDR3 is TGTGCCATCAGTGACCGCGGGACAGGGCGACGGGCGAACACTGAAGCTTTCTTT.

This clone appeared once. The chain has TRBV25-1 and TRBJ2-5, with D possibly TRBD1 on 6 matching bases. The germline CDR1 and CDR2 sequences are MGHDK and SYGVNS. The CDR3 has 15 amino acids. V lost 3 bases and J lost 0, with 11 bases in between. The CDR3: CASSDRGHHQETQYF. The DNA of the CDR3 is TGTGCCAGCAGTGACAGGGGACACCACCAAGAGACCCAGTACTTC.

J is TRBJ1-2 and V is TRBV13, with 9 positions matching TRBD1. CDR3 length: 16 amino acids. Germline assignment: CDR1 PRHDT and CDR2 FYEKMQ (reference sequence). Trimming at V came to 5 bases and at J to 6 bases, leaving 13 bases not matched to a gene. CDR3 sequence: CASSPPTGTGMDGYTF. In nucleotides, the CDR3 is TGTGCCAGCAGCCCACCCACCGGGACAGGGATGGATGGCTACACCTTC.

This clone was detected only a few times. The rearrangement links TRBV29-1 to TRBJ2-1; D tentatively fits TRBD1 or TRBD2 (5 bases each). Germline V gene lookup returns CDR1 SQVTM and CDR2 ANQGSEA. There are 15 residues in the CDR3. V shed 3 bases and J shed 5 bases, with 17 bases lying between them. The CDR3 sequence: CSVDNWGSPHNEQFF. CDR3 nucleotides: TGCAGCGTTGACAACTGGGGGAGTCCACACAATGAGCAGTTCTTC.

The chain uses TRBV5-4 and TRBJ2-2; 10 bases map to TRBD1. Looked up from germline, CDR1 is SGHNT and CDR2 is YYREEE (reference sequence). This CDR3 is 16 amino acids long. V was pared by 0 bases and J by 7 bases, with 6 bases of the junction left unmatched. DNA of the CDR3: TGTGCCAGCAGCTTGGGCCAAGGACAGGGGGACGGGGAGCTGTTTTTT. Residues: CASSLGQGQGDGELFF.